This entry lists 30 T cell receptor beta chains sequenced from one sample in a study of radiation and T cells in renal cell carcinoma. Time point described: baseline pretreatment blood. The treatment: 15 Gy SBRT to primary tumor, nephrectomy 4 weeks later. TCRdb's copy holds only in-frame clones and misses some; the assay was immunoSEQ multiplex PCR. The sample lists 140,000 to 150,000 clones; about 87% were seen once. Here the sequenced sample was blood, taken from a patient whose treatment included radiotherapy and nephrectomy. All receptors derive from an older woman with renal cell carcinoma.

The chain employs TRBV30 and TRBJ1-1; a possible D gene is TRBD1 (5 bases). Germline V gene data show CDR1 as GTSNPN and CDR2 as SVGIG (reference sequence). This CDR3 region has 14 residues. The V gene lost 5 bases and the J gene lost 2 bases, with 15 bases spanning the gap. As DNA, the CDR3 is TGTGCCTGGTCCCGGGACGGTTTCAACACTGAAGCTTTCTTT. This sequence encodes CAWSRDGFNTEAFF.

There are a few counts of this clone. The chain carries TRBV19 and TRBJ1-3; D is unresolved. Trimming stripped 10 bases from V and 0 bases from J, with 16 bases between. The CDR3 runs 15 residues. Germline values: CDR1 LNHDA, CDR2 SQIVND (reference sequence). The CDR3 sequence: CATRTSGYSGNTIYF. The CDR3 nucleotides read TGTGCCACCCGAACATCAGGTTACTCTGGAAACACCATATATTTT.

The chain recombines TRBV7-9 with TRBJ2-5; 8 bases line up with TRBD1. The CDR3 extends over 13 amino acids. J was trimmed by 5 bases and V by 4 bases; bases with no gene match: 3. CDR1 SEHNR and CDR2 FQNEAQ come from the germline V gene (reference sequence). The CDR3 DNA sequence: TGTGCCAGCAGCTCAGGGGACAGGGAGACCCAGTACTTC. Encoded protein: CASSSGDRETQYF.

This clone was observed a few times. The chain recombines TRBV6-5 with TRBJ1-3; D gene ambiguous. CDR1 and CDR2 (germline): MNHEY, SVGAGI. The CDR3 contains 11 residues. V was pared by 4 bases and J by 6 bases, with 4 bases between. CDR3 sequence (DNA): TGTGCCAGCAGTTCCCCAAACACCATATATTTT. Amino acids: CASSSPNTIYF.

V and J are TRBV5-1 and TRBJ1-4; 9 nucleotides agree with TRBD1. Trimming cost V 4 bases and J 15 bases; bases outside gene matches: 10. This CDR3 is 13 amino acids long. The V gene's germline CDR1 is SGHRS and CDR2 YFSETQ. CDR3 region: CASSLGEGTGMFF. In nucleotides, the CDR3 is TGCGCCAGCAGCCTTGGTGAAGGGACAGGGATGTTTTTT. The variable domain in full, with the rest retrieved from reference TRBV5-1 and TRBJ1-4, is KAGVTQTPRYLIKTRGQQVTLSCSPISGHRSVSWYQQTPGQGLQFLFEYFSETQRNKGNFPGRFSGRQFSNSRSEMNVSTLELGDSALYLCASSLGEGTGMFFGSGTQLSVL.

The rearrangement joins TRBV7-3 to TRBJ1-1; D unresolved. The germline gives CDR1 SGHTA, CDR2 FQGTGA. The V end lost 5 bases, the J end lost 5 bases, and 15 bases lay between the germline ends. This CDR3 is 14 amino acids long. The CDR3 loop is CASSRGKGWTEAFF. CDR3 in DNA: TGTGCCAGCAGCCGCGGCAAGGGATGGACTGAAGCTTTCTTT.

The chain carries TRBV15 and TRBJ2-5; D might be TRBD1 or TRBD2, each matching 5 bases. Germline values: CDR1 LNHNV, CDR2 YYDKDF (reference sequence). This CDR3 region has 15 residues. V gave up 0 bases and J gave up 2 bases, with 10 bases separating them. CDR3 residues: CATSRDVGEQETQYF. The DNA of the CDR3 is TGTGCCACCAGCAGAGATGTAGGGGAGCAAGAGACCCAGTACTTC. Supplemented by reference TRBV15 and TRBJ2-5, the full variable domain reads DAMVIQNPRYQVTQFGKPVTLSCSQTLNHNVMYWYQQKSSQAPKLLFHYYDKDFNNEADTPDNFQSRRPNTSFCFLDIRSPGLGDTAMYLCATSRDVGEQETQYFGPGTRLLVL.

The chain is built from TRBV5-8 and TRBJ1-2; 7 bases line up with TRBD1. The CDR3 spans 15 residues. The germline CDR1 and CDR2 sequences are SGHTS and YDEGEE. V lost 1 base, J lost 1 base, and 4 bases stayed unmatched. CDR3 region: CASSLRGQNNYGYTF. The CDR3 coding sequence is TGTGCCAGCAGCTTGAGGGGACAGAATAACTATGGCTACACCTTC.

The V gene is TRBV11-2, the J gene TRBJ1-5; D possibly corresponds to TRBD1 (5 bases). CDR3 length equals 15 residues. The germline CDR1 and CDR2 sequences are SGHAT and FQNNGV. Trimming stripped 1 base from V and 2 bases from J, with 9 bases between. The CDR3 here is CASSLVGGGNQPQHF. The DNA for the CDR3 is TGTGCCAGCAGCTTAGTCGGAGGGGGCAATCAGCCCCAGCATTTT.

The chain carries TRBV5-6 and TRBJ2-5, with D perhaps TRBD1 or TRBD2 (5 bases each). The J call could be wrong; TRBJ2-7 is a better fit for the DNA end. CDR1 is SGHDT and CDR2 is YYEEEE in the germline V gene. The CDR3 spans 14 residues. CDR3 in amino acids: CASSPTGASYEQYF. Written as DNA, the CDR3 is TGTGCCAGCAGCCCAACCGGGGCTTCCTACGAGCAGTACTTC.

This chain uses TRBV2 with TRBJ2-7, with unresolved D. Germline assignment: CDR1 SNHLY and CDR2 FYNNEI. V was trimmed by 5 bases and J by 1 base, leaving 9 bases between them. CDR3 length equals 13 residues. The CDR3 here is CASSPEVSYEQYF. CDR3 sequence (DNA): TGTGCCAGCAGTCCAGAGGTTTCCTACGAGCAGTACTTC.

V gene TRBV6-5 combines with J gene TRBJ2-1; D is undetermined. The V gene's germline CDR1 is MNHEY and CDR2 SVGAGI. With 2 bases removed from V and 8 bases from J, the gap between germline ends came to 7 bases. This CDR3 is built from 12 residues. In nucleotides, the CDR3 is TGTGCCAGCAGTTACGCCCGAGATGAGCAGTTCTTC. Protein product: CASSYARDEQFF.

DNA for the CDR3: TGTGCCAGCAGCTTTGACAGGGCTAACTATGGCTACACCTTC. Protein: CASSFDRANYGYTF. The rearrangement links TRBV7-9 to TRBJ1-2; 7 positions agree with TRBD1. The CDR3 runs to 14 residues. The J segment lost 0 bases and the V segment lost 3 bases, leaving 1 base of the junction unmatched. Germline V gene sequence: CDR1 SEHNR, CDR2 FQNEAQ (reference sequence). The variable domain in full, completed from reference TRBV7-9 and TRBJ1-2, reads DTGVSQNPRHKITKRGQNVTFRCDPISEHNRLYWYRQTLGQGPEFLTYFQNEAQLEKSRLLSDRFSAERPKGSFSTLEIQRTEQGDSAMYLCASSFDRANYGYTFGSGTRLTVV.

This clone was counted between two and nine times. The chain is built from TRBV5-1 and TRBJ1-1, with D possibly matching TRBD1 (6 bases). From germline, CDR1 is SGHRS and CDR2 YFSETQ. This CDR3 comprises 15 residues. The V end was cut by 4 bases, the J end by 1 base, with 14 bases between. The CDR3 protein is CASSEHGQKNTEAFF. The CDR3, as DNA: TGCGCCAGCAGCGAACATGGACAGAAGAACACTGAAGCTTTCTTT.

This rearrangement joins TRBV2 to TRBJ2-3; D is unresolved. V was pared by 8 bases and J by 3 bases, with 6 bases between. The V gene's germline CDR1 is SNHLY and CDR2 FYNNEI. The CDR3 is 11 residues long. CDR3 DNA: TGTGCCAGCCGAGTGACAGATACGCAGTATTTT. It yields the protein CASRVTDTQYF.

The gene calls are TRBV4-2 and TRBJ2-7, with TRBD2 matching over 10 bases. The CDR3 consists of 15 residues. V was pared by 4 bases and J by 8 bases, with 11 bases of the junction left unmatched. Per the germline V gene, CDR1 is LGHNA and CDR2 is YNFKEQ. The DNA of the CDR3 is TGTGCCAGCAGCCTAAGGAGCGGGGGGGCCGGGAAGCAGTACTTC. Translation gives CASSLRSGGAGKQYF.

A single count supports this clone. The rearrangement uses TRBV7-2 and TRBJ1-4; D is possibly TRBD1 (6 bases). The V gene's germline CDR1 is SGHTA and CDR2 FQGNSA. V gave up 5 bases and J gave up 0 bases, with 10 bases separating them. This CDR3 has 15 amino acids. Here the CDR3 reads CASSVTGSTNEKLFF. The DNA for the CDR3 is TGTGCCAGCAGCGTCACAGGGTCAACTAATGAAAAACTGTTTTTT.

This chain joins TRBV28 and TRBJ2-2, with TRBD1 matching over 9 bases. From germline, CDR1 is MDHEN and CDR2 SYDVKM. The ends lost 4 bases at V and 3 bases at J; junction bases unmatched: 9. The CDR3 totals 17 residues. This CDR3 is CASSSIRDRDDTGELFF. Written as DNA, the CDR3 is TGTGCCAGCAGTTCTATCCGGGACAGGGACGACACCGGGGAGCTGTTTTTT. The full variable domain, with the rest looked up from reference TRBV28 and TRBJ2-2, is DVKVTQSSRYLVKRTGEKVFLECVQDMDHENMFWYRQDPGLGLRLIYFSYDVKMKEKGDIPEGYSVSREKKERFSLILESASTNQTSMYLCASSSIRDRDDTGELFFGEGSRLTVL.

The V gene is TRBV29-1, the J gene TRBJ1-4; possibly TRBD1 for D (5 bases). Deletions cut 4 bases from V and 0 bases from J, with 9 bases between. The CDR3 runs 14 residues. The germline V gene encodes CDR1 SQVTM and CDR2 ANQGSEA. CDR3: CSVAGTATNEKLFF. CDR3 sequence (DNA): TGCAGCGTTGCAGGGACTGCAACTAATGAAAAACTGTTTTTT.

The chain joins TRBV7-2 to TRBJ2-3, with D tentatively TRBD2 (6 bases). The germline V gene has CDR1 SGHTA and CDR2 FQGNSA. The CDR3 is 12 amino acids. The germline V and J ends were trimmed by 8 bases and 9 bases, with 15 bases remaining between them. The DNA of the CDR3 is TGTGCCAGCGGACGGCGGGGTTCCACGCAGTATTTT. Translated, it gives CASGRRGSTQYF. Full variable domain (outside the CDR3, taken from reference TRBV7-2 and TRBJ2-3): GAGVSQSPSNKVTEKGKDVELRCDPISGHTALYWYRQSLGQGLEFLIYFQGNSAPDKSGLPSDRFSAERTGGSVSTLTIQRTQQEDSAVYLCASGRRGSTQYFGPGTRLTVL.

The gene calls are TRBV9 and TRBJ1-1; D gene ambiguous. Germline CDR1 reads SGDLS; CDR2 reads YYNGEE. CDR3 length: 14 residues. The V end was cut by 4 bases, the J end by 5 bases, with 15 bases between. In DNA form, the CDR3 reads TGTGCCAGCAGCCTACAGTCCGCGACTACTGAAGCTTTCTTT. This gives the protein CASSLQSATTEAFF.

The rearrangement links TRBV5-1 to TRBJ1-4; D remains unclear. Germline CDR1 reads SGHRS; CDR2 reads YFSETQ. The CDR3 has 13 residues. Trimming pared 0 bases from V and 6 bases from J, leaving 6 bases between. Here the CDR3 reads CASSLERDEKLFF. The DNA of the CDR3 is TGCGCCAGCAGCTTGGAAAGAGATGAAAAACTGTTTTTT.

The CDR3 DNA is TGTGCCAGCAGCCCAGGACAGGGGGCAGTTGCTAATGAAAAACTGTTTTTT. This gives the protein CASSPGQGAVANEKLFF. V usage is TRBV7-9 and J usage is TRBJ1-4; 11 positions agree with TRBD1. This CDR3 has 17 amino acids. The J segment lost 3 bases and the V segment lost 5 bases, leaving 8 bases of the junction unmatched. Germline CDR1 and CDR2: SEHNR and FQNEAQ (reference sequence). The variable domain in full, with the rest retrieved from reference TRBV7-9 and TRBJ1-4, is DTGVSQNPRHKITKRGQNVTFRCDPISEHNRLYWYRQTLGQGPEFLTYFQNEAQLEKSRLLSDRFSAERPKGSFSTLEIQRTEQGDSAMYLCASSPGQGAVANEKLFFGSGTQLSVL.

This chain uses TRBV7-3 with TRBJ1-1; 9 bases fit TRBD1. Germline assignment: CDR1 SGHTA and CDR2 FQGTGA. V was pared by 5 bases and J by 12 bases, with 10 bases of the junction left unmatched. The CDR3 totals 13 residues. As DNA, the CDR3 is TGTGCCAGCAGCCTGGACAGGGGAAGCGAAACTTTCTTT. This encodes CASSLDRGSETFF.

The rearrangement joins TRBV10-3 to TRBJ2-7; 8 bases line up with TRBD1. Germline V lookup: CDR1 ENHRY, CDR2 SYGVKD. V trimming: 3 bases; J trimming: 2 bases; junction bases outside the gene matches: 6. There are 15 residues in the CDR3. CDR3 coding DNA: TGTGCCATCAGTGATCTTCAGGGGGCTACCTACGAGCAGTACTTC. It specifies CAISDLQGATYEQYF.

V gene TRBV5-1 combines with J gene TRBJ1-6; D unresolved. The CDR3 contains 17 residues. Deletions cut 7 bases from V and 0 bases from J, with 17 bases between. Germline V gene sequence: CDR1 SGHRS, CDR2 YFSETQ. The CDR3 nucleotides are TGCGCCAGCGGAGAGGGCGGCGCGAGCTCCTATAATTCACCCCTCCACTTT. It translates to CASGEGGASSYNSPLHF.

The CDR3 DNA follows: TGTGCCAGCAGCGTACGGGAGGGGAGGACAGATACGCAGTATTTT. It yields the protein CASSVREGRTDTQYF. The chain combines TRBV9 with TRBJ2-3; 8 nucleotides align to TRBD2. Per the germline V gene, CDR1 is SGDLS and CDR2 is YYNGEE. This CDR3 comprises 15 residues. V shed 1 base, J shed 3 bases, and the junction held 4 bases outside the gene matches.

V and J are TRBV5-1 and TRBJ2-7; 11 bases match TRBD2. V lost 1 base and J lost 4; bases outside the gene matches: 1. This CDR3 region has 14 residues. Germline V gene sequence: CDR1 SGHRS, CDR2 YFSETQ. In DNA, the CDR3 is TGCGCCAGCAGCTTGTTAGCGGGGGGGTACGAGCAGTACTTC. Amino acid sequence: CASSLLAGGYEQYF.

As concerns this clone: This sample also contains other DNA sequences that code for the same CDR3. This chain links TRBV7-2 with TRBJ1-3, with a possible D match to TRBD1 (5 bases). Germline V gene sequence: CDR1 SGHTA, CDR2 FQGNSA. The ends were cut back, 6 bases at V and 3 bases at J, with 12 bases in the middle. The CDR3 totals 14 residues. CDR3 residues: CASSPGSSGNTIYF. The DNA of the CDR3 is TGTGCCAGCAGTCCAGGGAGTAGTGGAAACACCATATATTTT. The full variable domain, its missing parts supplied by reference TRBV7-2 and TRBJ1-3, is GAGVSQSPSNKVTEKGKDVELRCDPISGHTALYWYRQSLGQGLEFLIYFQGNSAPDKSGLPSDRFSAERTGGSVSTLTIQRTQQEDSAVYLCASSPGSSGNTIYFGEGSWLTVV.

V usage is TRBV28 and J usage is TRBJ1-1; 10 nucleotides match TRBD1. V was pared by 5 bases and J by 0 bases, with 6 bases of the junction left unmatched. Germline V gene sequence: CDR1 MDHEN, CDR2 SYDVKM. The CDR3 sequence is 16 residues long. In nucleotides, the CDR3 is TGTGCCAGCAGTGATCCGGGACAGGGGTTGAACACTGAAGCTTTCTTT. Translating it yields CASSDPGQGLNTEAFF.